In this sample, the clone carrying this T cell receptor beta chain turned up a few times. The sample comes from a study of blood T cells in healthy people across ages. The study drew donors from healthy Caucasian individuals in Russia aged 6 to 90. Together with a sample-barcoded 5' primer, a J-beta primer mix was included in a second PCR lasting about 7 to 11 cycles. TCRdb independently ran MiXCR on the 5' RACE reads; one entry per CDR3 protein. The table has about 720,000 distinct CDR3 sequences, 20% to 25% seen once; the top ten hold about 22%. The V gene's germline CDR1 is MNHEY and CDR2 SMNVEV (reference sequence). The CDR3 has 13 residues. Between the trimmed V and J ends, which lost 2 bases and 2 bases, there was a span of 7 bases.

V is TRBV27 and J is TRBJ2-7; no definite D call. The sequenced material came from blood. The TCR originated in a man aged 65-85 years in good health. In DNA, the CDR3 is TGTGCCAGCAGTTTACAGGTGGCCTACGAGCAGTACTTC. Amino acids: CASSLQVAYEQYF.